These T cell receptor beta chains were read from a single sample in a study of T-cell memory formation after mild COVID-19. TCRdb fed the 5' RACE reads into MiXCR, producing one record per CDR3 protein. Among 100,000 to 150,000 distinct CDR3 sequences listed, 15% to 20% were seen once. The sample was PBMCs or a T cell subset sorted from them (not recorded which). Source of these receptors: a man aged 18 to 30 who had mild COVID-19 (a few samples of this study predate the infection). Cell type and time point are not known. CDR3s include the opening cysteine and the closing phenylalanine or tryptophan. Each record gives: D gene, clone size, J gene, V gene, CDR3 protein, CDR3 DNA. A D gene is named only where the DNA matches it firmly. A row's size may be missing; if present it is once, few, many or a size class.

D gene: -
clone size: -
J gene: TRBJ1-5
V gene: TRBV6-2/TRBV6-3
CDR3 protein: CASSYGREVFGNQPQHF
CDR3 DNA: TGTGCCAGCAGTTACGGTCGTGAGGTATTCGGCAATCAGCCCCAGCATTTT

D gene: -
clone size: few
J gene: TRBJ1-5
V gene: TRBV28
CDR3 protein: CASNTGRRQPQHF
CDR3 DNA: TGTGCCAGCAACACTGGGCGGAGGCAGCCCCAGCATTTT

D gene: -
clone size: -
J gene: TRBJ2-3
V gene: TRBV15
CDR3 protein: CATSRGNGLDTQYF
CDR3 DNA: TGTGCCACCAGCAGAGGGAACGGGCTGGATACGCAGTATTTT

D gene: -
clone size: few
J gene: TRBJ1-1
V gene: TRBV19
CDR3 protein: CATEPVGMSTEAFF
CDR3 DNA: TGTGCCACAGAACCCGTTGGGATGAGCACTGAAGCTTTCTTT

D gene: TRBD2
clone size: -
J gene: TRBJ2-1
V gene: TRBV10-1
CDR3 protein: CASSRLAGGVNEQFF
CDR3 DNA: TGCGCCAGCAGTCGACTAGCGGGGGGGGTCAATGAGCAGTTCTTC

D gene: -
clone size: -
J gene: TRBJ2-3
V gene: TRBV20-1
CDR3 protein: CSARLGRQEDTQYF
CDR3 DNA: TGCAGTGCTAGATTGGGTAGGCAGGAAGATACGCAGTATTTT

D gene: TRBD2
clone size: few
J gene: TRBJ2-5
V gene: TRBV20-1
CDR3 protein: CSARDTGGPGETQYF
CDR3 DNA: TGCAGTGCTAGAGACACGGGGGGGCCGGGAGAGACCCAGTACTTC

D gene: -
clone size: -
J gene: TRBJ2-6
V gene: TRBV14
CDR3 protein: CASSVGGANVLTF
CDR3 DNA: TGTGCCAGCAGCGTCGGGGGGGCCAACGTCCTGACTTTC

D gene: TRBD1
clone size: -
J gene: TRBJ2-1
V gene: TRBV12-3/TRBV12-4
CDR3 protein: CASSSAGTGRNEQFF
CDR3 DNA: TGTGCCAGCAGTTCCGCCGGGACAGGGAGGAATGAGCAGTTCTTC

D gene: -
clone size: many
J gene: TRBJ2-3
V gene: TRBV29-1
CDR3 protein: CSALNTDTQYF
CDR3 DNA: TGCAGCGCTCTAAACACAGATACGCAGTATTTT

D gene: -
clone size: few
J gene: TRBJ1-1
V gene: TRBV18
CDR3 protein: CASSLSDTRGAFF
CDR3 DNA: TGTGCCAGCTCACTTAGTGACACCCGGGGGGCTTTCTTT

D gene: -
clone size: -
J gene: TRBJ2-3
V gene: TRBV7-3
CDR3 protein: CASSLASTSTDTQYF
CDR3 DNA: TGTGCCAGCAGCTTAGCGTCAACTAGCACAGATACGCAGTATTTT

D gene: -
clone size: few
J gene: TRBJ2-2
V gene: TRBV20-1
CDR3 protein: CSARDPTRRTETGELFF
CDR3 DNA: TGCAGTGCTAGGGATCCGACCCGCCGGACAGAAACCGGGGAGCTGTTTTTT

D gene: -
clone size: once
J gene: TRBJ2-2
V gene: TRBV6-2/TRBV6-3
CDR3 protein: CASRVSSTGELFF
CDR3 DNA: TGTGCCAGCCGGGTTTCTAGCACCGGGGAGCTGTTTTTT

D gene: TRBD2
clone size: -
J gene: TRBJ2-4
V gene: TRBV9
CDR3 protein: CASSATFVAGENIQYF
CDR3 DNA: TGTGCCAGCAGCGCCACCTTTGTGGCGGGGGAAAACATTCAGTACTTC

D gene: TRBD2
clone size: few
J gene: TRBJ2-2
V gene: TRBV7-3
CDR3 protein: CASSPPSGGPTGELFF
CDR3 DNA: TGTGCCAGCAGCCCCCCTAGCGGGGGGCCCACCGGGGAGCTGTTTTTT

D gene: -
clone size: -
J gene: TRBJ1-2
V gene: TRBV20-1
CDR3 protein: CSAVNYGYTF
CDR3 DNA: TGCAGTGCTGTTAACTATGGCTACACCTTC

D gene: -
clone size: many
J gene: TRBJ2-3
V gene: TRBV29-1
CDR3 protein: CSVERGIGDTQYF
CDR3 DNA: TGCAGCGTTGAACGGGGGATCGGAGATACGCAGTATTTT

D gene: TRBD1
clone size: -
J gene: TRBJ1-5
V gene: TRBV29-1
CDR3 protein: CSVEDRLRTGSGNQPQHF
CDR3 DNA: TGCAGCGTTGAAGACCGGCTCCGGACAGGGAGTGGCAATCAGCCCCAGCATTTT

D gene: -
clone size: -
J gene: TRBJ2-1
V gene: TRBV12-3/TRBV12-4
CDR3 protein: CASSFVLVTEQFF
CDR3 DNA: TGTGCCAGCAGTTTCGTCCTGGTAACTGAGCAGTTCTTC

D gene: TRBD2
clone size: -
J gene: TRBJ2-1
V gene: TRBV29-1
CDR3 protein: CSVSSGGPLGQFF
CDR3 DNA: TGCAGCGTGTCTAGCGGGGGGCCCTTAGGGCAGTTCTTC

D gene: -
clone size: -
J gene: TRBJ1-1
V gene: TRBV6-6
CDR3 protein: CASRETEGLTEAFF
CDR3 DNA: TGTGCCAGCAGAGAAACAGAGGGTCTGACCGAAGCTTTCTTT

D gene: TRBD1
clone size: few
J gene: TRBJ2-2
V gene: TRBV5-1
CDR3 protein: CASIQDRVENTGELFF
CDR3 DNA: TGCGCCAGTATTCAGGACAGGGTGGAGAACACCGGGGAGCTGTTTTTT

D gene: -
clone size: -
J gene: TRBJ1-1
V gene: TRBV4-3
CDR3 protein: CASSQEGRTEAFF
CDR3 DNA: TGCGCCAGCAGCCAAGAAGGGCGGACTGAAGCTTTCTTT

D gene: -
clone size: medium-sized
J gene: TRBJ2-5
V gene: TRBV28
CDR3 protein: CASRPQGKETQYF
CDR3 DNA: TGTGCCAGCAGGCCACAGGGAAAAGAGACCCAGTACTTC

D gene: -
clone size: -
J gene: TRBJ1-2
V gene: TRBV2
CDR3 protein: CASKQVVGYTF
CDR3 DNA: TGTGCCAGCAAGCAGGTTGTTGGCTACACCTTC

D gene: TRBD1
clone size: -
J gene: TRBJ1-4
V gene: TRBV18
CDR3 protein: CASSSRTGEEKLFF
CDR3 DNA: TGTGCCAGCTCATCCCGGACAGGGGAGGAAAAACTGTTTTTT

D gene: -
clone size: -
J gene: TRBJ1-1
V gene: TRBV7-9
CDR3 protein: CASSLAQGMGWNTEAFF
CDR3 DNA: TGTGCCAGCAGCTTAGCACAGGGTATGGGGTGGAACACTGAAGCTTTCTTT

D gene: -
clone size: few
J gene: TRBJ2-7
V gene: TRBV7-2
CDR3 protein: CASSRSGYEQYF
CDR3 DNA: TGTGCCAGCAGCCGTTCCGGGTACGAGCAGTACTTC

D gene: TRBD2
clone size: many
J gene: TRBJ2-3
V gene: TRBV7-7
CDR3 protein: CASSLSGGSTDTQYF
CDR3 DNA: TGTGCTAGCAGCTTGAGCGGGGGGAGCACAGATACGCAGTATTTT

D gene: -
clone size: few
J gene: TRBJ1-2
V gene: TRBV7-3
CDR3 protein: CASSSHRAVDGYTF
CDR3 DNA: TGTGCCAGCAGCTCACACAGGGCGGTTGATGGCTACACCTTC

D gene: -
clone size: many
J gene: TRBJ1-2
V gene: TRBV4-3
CDR3 protein: CASSQEGRGFDGYTF
CDR3 DNA: TGCGCCAGCAGCCAAGAGGGAAGGGGATTCGATGGCTACACCTTC

D gene: -
clone size: few
J gene: TRBJ2-5
V gene: TRBV7-9
CDR3 protein: CASSLVPPGKTQYF
CDR3 DNA: TGTGCCAGCAGCTTAGTTCCGCCAGGGAAGACCCAGTACTTC

D gene: -
clone size: few
J gene: TRBJ2-5
V gene: TRBV5-1
CDR3 protein: CASSLAGTSRVKYF
CDR3 DNA: TGCGCCAGCAGCTTGGCCGGGACCAGCCGGGTGAAGTACTTC

D gene: -
clone size: few
J gene: TRBJ1-6
V gene: TRBV7-2
CDR3 protein: CASSLALPPLHF
CDR3 DNA: TGTGCCAGCAGCTTAGCGCTGCCACCCCTCCACTTT

D gene: TRBD1
clone size: once
J gene: TRBJ1-1
V gene: TRBV7-9
CDR3 protein: CASNYRGRGTEAFF
CDR3 DNA: TGTGCCAGCAACTACAGGGGGCGCGGCACTGAAGCTTTCTTT

D gene: -
clone size: few
J gene: TRBJ1-1
V gene: TRBV7-8
CDR3 protein: CASSLRVSLRTYTEAFF
CDR3 DNA: TGTGCCAGCAGCTTAAGGGTTTCTCTACGGACATATACTGAAGCTTTCTTT

D gene: TRBD1
clone size: -
J gene: TRBJ2-3
V gene: TRBV6-2/TRBV6-3
CDR3 protein: CASSSATQGDHTQYF
CDR3 DNA: TGTGCCAGCAGTTCTGCGACCCAGGGGGACCATACGCAGTATTTT

D gene: -
clone size: few
J gene: TRBJ1-4
V gene: TRBV7-9
CDR3 protein: CASSLGLTSNEKLFF
CDR3 DNA: TGTGCCAGCAGCTTAGGGCTGACTTCTAATGAAAAACTGTTTTTT

D gene: -
clone size: many
J gene: TRBJ2-2
V gene: TRBV5-1
CDR3 protein: CASSLDPGLAGELFF
CDR3 DNA: TGCGCCAGCAGCTTGGACCCGGGATTGGCCGGGGAGCTGTTTTTT

D gene: TRBD1
clone size: -
J gene: TRBJ1-1
V gene: TRBV12-3/TRBV12-4
CDR3 protein: CASSLGGQGGTEAFF
CDR3 DNA: TGTGCCAGCAGTCTAGGTGGCCAGGGGGGCACTGAAGCTTTCTTT

D gene: -
clone size: -
J gene: TRBJ2-2
V gene: TRBV11-3
CDR3 protein: CASSLDRGTYGELFF
CDR3 DNA: TGTGCCAGCAGCTTAGACAGGGGCACCTACGGGGAGCTGTTTTTT